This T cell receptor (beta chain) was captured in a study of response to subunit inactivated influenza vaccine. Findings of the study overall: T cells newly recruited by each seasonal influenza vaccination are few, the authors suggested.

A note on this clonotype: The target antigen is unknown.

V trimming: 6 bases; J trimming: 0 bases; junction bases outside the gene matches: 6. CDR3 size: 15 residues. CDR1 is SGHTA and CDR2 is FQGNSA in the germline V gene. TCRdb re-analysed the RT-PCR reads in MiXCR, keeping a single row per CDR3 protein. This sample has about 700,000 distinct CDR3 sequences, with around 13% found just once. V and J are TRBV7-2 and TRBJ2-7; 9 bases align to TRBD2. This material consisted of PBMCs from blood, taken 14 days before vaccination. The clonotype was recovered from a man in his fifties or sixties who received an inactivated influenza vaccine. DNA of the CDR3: TGTGCCAGCAGTCCTATTAGCGGGAGCTCCTACGAGCAGTACTTC. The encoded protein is CASSPISGSSYEQYF.